Shown below are 2 T cell receptor beta chains from a single sample sequenced in a study of blood T cell dynamics during melanoma immunotherapy. The sample's time point: week 3, after first cycle of checkpoint inhibitor. TCRdb keeps only in-frame clones here, not all; method: immunoSEQ multiplex PCR. The sample lists roughly 30,000 clones, approximately 83% occurring once. Here the sequenced sample was blood, taken from a patient treated with checkpoint blockade. Every receptor here comes from a human donor with melanoma.

This clone showed up just once. The chain has TRBV5-1 and TRBJ2-3; 8 positions agree with TRBD2. CDR3 length: 16 residues. Germline V gives CDR1 SGHRS, CDR2 YFSETQ. Unmatched junction bases numbered 3, after V lost 0 bases and J lost 0 bases. The CDR3: CASSLGASGSTDTQYF. CDR3 DNA: TGCGCCAGCAGCTTGGGGGCTAGCGGGAGCACAGATACGCAGTATTTT. Combining the CDR3 with reference TRBV5-1 and TRBJ2-3 gives the whole variable domain KAGVTQTPRYLIKTRGQQVTLSCSPISGHRSVSWYQQTPGQGLQFLFEYFSETQRNKGNFPGRFSGRQFSNSRSEMNVSTLELGDSALYLCASSLGASGSTDTQYFGPGTRLTVL.

The chain carries TRBV20-1 and TRBJ2-1; weak D call: TRBD2 (5 bases). The CDR3 has 11 residues. Between the trimmed V and J ends, which lost 4 bases and 8 bases, there was a span of 9 bases. The germline V gene has CDR1 DFQATT and CDR2 SNEGSKA (reference sequence). The CDR3 DNA follows: TGCAGTGCTATAACTAGACATGAGCAGTTCTTC. Protein product: CSAITRHEQFF.